The T cell receptor beta chain under discussion was sequenced for a study of PD-L1 blockade in urothelial cancer (dated by TCRdb to 2015 to 2018). For the wider study: Therapy was started around 2014 for all patients, and atezolizumab 1,200 mg was administered intravenously every 3 weeks. About 90% of the roughly 30 patients were identified as males with urothelial cancer of bladder origin, and a prior smoking history was reported by 18 of 29 patients. An ECOG performance status of 0 or 1 was recorded for the patients, and 0 to 3 prior chemotherapy regimens had been received by the patients. Blood samples were analyzed at 3 weeks after treatment start (second dose) and at 6 weeks after treatment start. A median of about 150,000 T cells and 85,000 or so unique TCRs was obtained from blood samples, and a median clonality of approximately 0.077 was observed. The study was an exploratory multi-omic analysis of somatic, immune and clinical correlates of response to PD-L1 blockade with atezolizumab in urothelial cancer. TCR sequencing covered pretreatment tumor samples and matched, serially collected peripheral blood taken before and after atezolizumab treatment. Durable clinical benefit was defined as a progression-free survival longer than 6 months, and TCR features were additionally tested against progression-free survival and overall survival. In the same patients, pretreatment tumors underwent whole exome sequencing and RNA sequencing in addition to TCR sequencing. Nine patients achieved durable clinical benefit and approximately 20 did not. Pretreatment blood TCR-seq was available for around 29 patients, at least one posttreatment blood collection was obtained for about 24 patients, and tumor TCR-seq was available for about 24 patients. The paper as a whole reports these results and caveats: Improved progression-free and overall survival was found to be associated with pretreatment peripheral blood TCR clonality below the median. Because of the small sample size (n ≈ 31) and the many exploratory analyses performed, the results are intended to be regarded as hypothesis-generating. At 3 weeks after the start of treatment, tumor-associated TCR clones in peripheral blood had expanded more in patients with durable benefit (n ≈ 20, p = 0.022).

Remarks on this clone: Its antigen target is currently unknown. No much larger clone exists at a distance of one base, and base qualities are not known.

As encoded in the germline V gene (reference sequence), CDR1 is GTSNPN while CDR2 is SVGIG. From its cysteine to its phenylalanine, the CDR3 spans 16 amino acids. The only DNA kept is the CDR3, 48 bases in frame from the first base. V lost 2 bases and J lost 5 bases, and the count of bases not matched to a germline gene is 11. Each PCR received spiked-in synthetic TCR analog templates so that absolute template abundance could be estimated from read counts. TCRbeta CDR3 regions were amplified from genomic DNA with bias-controlled V and J gene primers using the immunoSEQ assay. Sequencing of rearranged TCRbeta segments was done at approximately 20X coverage. The authors' analysis ran thus. Clustering was used to correct sequencing errors, and CDR3s were annotated against IMGT so that V, D and J genes could be assigned. Only productive TCRbeta rearrangements were used in downstream analyses, excluding out-of-frame or stop-codon sequences. To compute clonality, Shannon entropy was normalized by the log of the number of unique productive sequences and then subtracted from one. Clones differing between time points or between blood and tumor were identified by Fisher's exact test with Benjamini-Hochberg correction at adjusted p below 0.01. TCRdb took over this immuneACCESS table, retaining in-frame rearrangements with V and J assigned. Such tables are incomplete; in checked studies, under half of the missing clones stem from an unresolved V gene, and the remainder is unexplained. The DNA was the basis for D and trimming; V, J and clone size are from that table. The sample table holds roughly 50,000 clones, of which around three quarters were seen once. The top ten clones comprise about 3.6% of the sample.

A cohort of 25 to 35 patients with locally advanced or metastatic urothelial carcinoma, treated at Memorial Sloan Kettering on a trial protocol, was included. Peripheral blood mononuclear cells were collected from each patient pretreatment and during treatment, giving between 1 and 8 total time points per patient. The Qiagen DNeasy Blood extraction kit was used to purify genomic DNA from total PBMCs and from tumor samples. PBMCs were collected pretreatment and during treatment, and were isolated and stored as previously described. The sample here was PBMCs, taken around atezolizumab (anti-PD-L1) treatment. This chain joins TRBV30 to TRBJ2-7, with TRBD1 identical over 11 junction bases. The receptor was derived from a man in his sixties or seventies with urothelial cancer. The CDR3 sequence is CAWSQPRTGGINEQYF. The sequenced DNA: TGTGCCTGGAGTCAGCCGAGGACAGGGGGCATCAACGAGCAGTACTTC.